Below are 29 T cell receptor beta chains sequenced from a single sample in a study of PD-L1 blockade in urothelial cancer. Profiled with immunoSEQ multiplex PCR; TCRdb holds only in-frame clones, not every one. The sample lists about 53,000 clones, 87% seen once, with 14% to 15% in the top ten. Time point specified: pretreatment peripheral blood. The sample was PBMCs, taken around atezolizumab (anti-PD-L1) treatment. These receptors were taken from a woman aged 60-75 years with urothelial cancer.

The rearrangement joins TRBV5-4 to TRBJ1-6; possible D gene TRBD1, 6 bases. The length of the CDR3 is 15 residues. V lost 0 bases, J lost 7 bases, and 11 bases lay in between. The germline V gene encodes CDR1 SGHNT and CDR2 YYREEE (reference sequence). The CDR3 DNA sequence: TGTGCCAGCAGCTTGGATGTGGACAGAAATTCACCCCTCCACTTT. Translation gives CASSLDVDRNSPLHF.

V and J are TRBV29-1 and TRBJ1-5, with D hard to call. The CDR3 covers 13 residues. Germline V gives CDR1 SQVTM, CDR2 ANQGSEA. Trimming cost V 3 bases and J 2 bases, with 8 bases left between them. CDR3 in DNA: TGCAGCGTTGAGTTCGGGGGCAATCAGCCCCAGCATTTT. Translated, it gives CSVEFGGNQPQHF.

The chain is built from TRBV6-5 and TRBJ2-1; a weak D match, TRBD2 (5 bases). V lost 0 bases, J lost 8 bases, and 17 bases lay in between. CDR3 length: 16 residues. Germline V gene sequence: CDR1 MNHEY, CDR2 SVGAGI. CDR3 region: CASSYSRRSRRDEQFF. The CDR3 DNA sequence: TGTGCCAGCAGTTACTCTCGGCGATCCAGGCGGGATGAGCAGTTCTTC.

The chain has TRBV7-9 and TRBJ2-2; D remains ambiguous. This CDR3 is built from 14 residues. Germline CDR1 is SEHNR and CDR2 is FQNEAQ (reference sequence). V was shortened by 5 bases and J by 2 bases, with 9 bases between the two germline ends. The DNA for the CDR3 is TGTGCCAGCAGCCCTAGGTCTAACACCGGGGAGCTGTTTTTT. As protein: CASSPRSNTGELFF.

The chain has TRBV5-4 and TRBJ2-3; the match to TRBD2 covers 7 bases. The CDR3 has 15 residues. J lost 1 base, V lost 4 bases, and 6 bases had no gene match. Germline V gives CDR1 SGHNT, CDR2 YYREEE (reference sequence). CDR3 protein: CASSVLALRTDTQYF. CDR3 sequence (DNA): TGTGCCAGCAGCGTACTAGCGTTACGCACAGATACGCAGTATTTT.

J is TRBJ1-3 and V is TRBV19; D unresolved. Looked up from germline, CDR1 is LNHDA and CDR2 is SQIVND (reference sequence). The ends were cut back, 3 bases at V and 5 bases at J, with 14 bases in the middle. CDR3 length: 15 amino acids. CDR3 DNA: TGTGCCAGTAGTATTGATCCCTCGAGGAGAAACACCATATATTTT. Its translation is CASSIDPSRRNTIYF.

The chain combines TRBV6-6 with TRBJ1-2; D call uncertain. With 2 bases removed from V and 7 bases from J, the gap between germline ends came to 8 bases. The CDR3 length is 12 residues. Germline CDR1 is MNHNY and CDR2 is SVGAGI (reference sequence). DNA for the CDR3: TGTGCCAGCAGTTACGAGGTTTCTGGCTACACCTTC. Translating it yields CASSYEVSGYTF.

This clone has a handful of counts. This rearrangement joins TRBV19 to TRBJ1-3; D might be TRBD1 (6 bases). Germline assignment: CDR1 LNHDA and CDR2 SQIVND (reference sequence). V shed 8 bases and J shed 2 bases, with 10 bases lying between them. The CDR3 contains 13 residues. The CDR3 is CASGQGPGNTIYF. The CDR3 DNA reads as TGTGCCAGTGGCCAGGGGCCTGGAAACACCATATATTTT. Full variable domain (remainder filled in from reference TRBV19 and TRBJ1-3): DGGITQSPKYLFRKEGQNVTLSCEQNLNHDAMYWYRQDPGQGLRLIYYSQIVNDFQKGDIAEGYSVSREKKESFPLTVTSAQKNPTAFYLCASGQGPGNTIYFGEGSWLTVV.

The genes are TRBV13 and TRBJ2-7; TRBD1 aligns across 8 bases. This CDR3 spans 13 amino acids. Germline V gene lookup returns CDR1 PRHDT and CDR2 FYEKMQ (reference sequence). With 5 bases clipped from V and 4 bases from J, the junction kept 4 bases outside the gene matches. The CDR3 DNA sequence: TGTGCCAGCAGCCTCGGGACAGGTTACGAGCAGTACTTC. Its protein product is CASSLGTGYEQYF.

The V gene is TRBV18, the J gene TRBJ2-2; 7 bases fit TRBD2. The length of the CDR3 is 15 residues. Germline V gene sequence: CDR1 KGHSH, CDR2 LQKENI. The trim removed 2 bases at V and 6 bases at J, leaving 6 bases unmatched. CDR3 in amino acids: CASSPSRGESGELFF. CDR3 nucleotides: TGTGCCAGCTCACCATCCCGGGGGGAGTCCGGGGAGCTGTTTTTT.

The chain employs TRBV7-2 and TRBJ2-2, with 9 positions matching TRBD1. Germline V lookup: CDR1 SGHTA, CDR2 FQGNSA. The CDR3 length is 16 residues. V was pared by 5 bases and J by 4 bases, with 8 bases of the junction left unmatched. Here the CDR3 DNA reads TGTGCCAGCAGCGGTAGACAGGGGGGCGTCACCGGGGAGCTGTTTTTT. Protein product: CASSGRQGGVTGELFF.

The gene calls are TRBV5-4 and TRBJ2-3; no clear D gene. The germline gives CDR1 SGHNT, CDR2 YYREEE (reference sequence). This CDR3 has 12 residues. Trimming took off 3 bases at V and 0 bases at J, with 2 bases between the two ends. The CDR3 coding sequence is TGTGCCAGCAGCTCTAGCACAGATACGCAGTATTTT. Protein sequence: CASSSSTDTQYF.

The chain carries TRBV5-1 and TRBJ1-4; TRBD1 might be the D (6 bases). The CDR3 is 13 residues long. V dropped 0 bases and J dropped 8 bases, with 8 bases sitting between them. CDR1 is SGHRS, CDR2 YFSETQ, per germline. The CDR3 nucleotides read TGCGCCAGCAGCTTGGCCAGGGGCGAAAAACTGTTTTTT. Its protein product is CASSLARGEKLFF.

This clone is labeled as large (0.1 to 1%). The CDR3 region is CASSATLGLAGGTDTQYF. DNA for the CDR3: TGTGCCAGCAGCGCCACCTTGGGACTAGCGGGAGGTACAGATACGCAGTATTTT. The chain is built from TRBV9 and TRBJ2-3; TRBD2 aligns across 15 bases. J gave up 3 bases and V 3 bases, and 8 bases lay outside the gene matches. Germline V lookup: CDR1 SGDLS, CDR2 YYNGEE. The CDR3 contains 18 residues.

This sequence joins TRBV15 and TRBJ2-1; a possible D gene is TRBD1 (5 bases). The ends were cut back, 3 bases at V and 8 bases at J, with 20 bases in the middle. There are 16 residues in the CDR3. The germline V gene has CDR1 LNHNV and CDR2 YYDKDF (reference sequence). The CDR3 region has the DNA TGTGCCACCAGCAGGAGCGCAGGGATCCGTATCGATGAGCAGTTCTTC. It encodes CATSRSAGIRIDEQFF.

This clone has only a few counts. The chain carries TRBV5-4 and TRBJ2-3, with D maybe TRBD2 (6 bases). This CDR3 is 17 amino acids long. From germline, CDR1 is SGHNT and CDR2 YYREEE (reference sequence). V lost 1 base, J lost 1 base, and 16 bases lay in between. CDR3 sequence: CASSLSGSGTGTDTQYF. The CDR3 DNA is TGTGCCAGCAGCTTGTCGGGTAGCGGTACTGGCACAGATACGCAGTATTTT.

The chain links TRBV9 to TRBJ2-1; 12 positions agree with TRBD2. CDR3 size: 16 residues. With V trimmed by 4 bases and J by 7 bases, 9 bases remained unmatched. The germline V gene encodes CDR1 SGDLS and CDR2 YYNGEE. This CDR3 is CASSIRLAGVGNEQFF. CDR3 nucleotide sequence: TGTGCCAGCAGCATCAGACTAGCGGGAGTCGGTAATGAGCAGTTCTTC.

The chain recombines TRBV7-6 with TRBJ2-3; 14 positions match TRBD2. CDR3 length: 19 amino acids. The trim removed 3 bases at V and 3 bases at J, leaving 11 bases unmatched. Per the germline V gene, CDR1 is SGHVS and CDR2 is FNYEAQ. In DNA, the CDR3 is TGTGCCAGCAGCTTGGGCCCTGGACTAGCGGGGGGTGCGACAGATACGCAGTATTTT. Encoded protein: CASSLGPGLAGGATDTQYF.

The V call is TRBV27, the J call TRBJ2-3; D unclear. Germline CDR1 is MNHEY and CDR2 is SMNVEV (reference sequence). V lost 6 bases to trimming and J lost 1 base, with 14 bases between them. This CDR3 contains 15 residues. The CDR3 sequence: CASRSVSGGTDTQYF. Written as DNA, the CDR3 is TGTGCCAGCAGAAGCGTCAGTGGAGGCACAGATACGCAGTATTTT.

This clone was counted a single time. The chain carries TRBV7-7 and TRBJ2-7, with 8 bases lining up with TRBD1. The CDR3 runs to 13 residues. The V and J ends lost 6 bases and 6 bases, in that order; junction bases with no gene match: 7. Germline values: CDR1 SSHAT, CDR2 FNYEAQ (reference sequence). CDR3: CASSSDRVTEQYF. Written as DNA, the CDR3 is TGTGCCAGCAGTTCGGACAGGGTTACCGAGCAGTACTTC. Using reference TRBV7-7 and TRBJ2-7 for the parts outside the CDR3, the full variable domain is GAGVSQSPRYKVTKRGQDVTLRCDPISSHATLYWYQQALGQGPEFLTYFNYEAQPDKSGLPSDRFSAERPEGSISTLTIQRTEQRDSAMYRCASSSDRVTEQYFGPGTRLTVT.

The CDR3 DNA reads as TGTGCCAGTAGTATAAAGGGGGCTCGAGAGACCCAGTACTTC. Translation gives CASSIKGARETQYF. This chain links TRBV19 with TRBJ2-5, with 7 positions matching TRBD1. J was trimmed by 4 bases and V by 2 bases; bases with no gene match: 4. CDR3 length: 14 amino acids. CDR1 LNHDA and CDR2 SQIVND come from the germline V gene (reference sequence).

The chain has TRBV2 and TRBJ1-5; tentative D call: TRBD1 (6 bases). The CDR3 runs to 15 residues. Germline V lookup: CDR1 SNHLY, CDR2 FYNNEI. With 2 bases removed from V and 8 bases from J, the gap between germline ends came to 16 bases. The CDR3 DNA reads TGTGCCAGCAGTGAAAGTTACAGGGTGGGGGAGCCCCAGCATTTT. Its translation is CASSESYRVGEPQHF.

The V and J genes are TRBV18 and TRBJ2-1, with D uncertain. Deletions cut 5 bases from V and 13 bases from J, with 18 bases between. The germline CDR1 and CDR2 sequences are KGHSH and LQKENI. CDR3 length: 13 amino acids. CDR3 residues: CASSKETRVPQFF. CDR3 sequence (DNA): TGTGCCAGCTCAAAGGAGACCCGGGTCCCACAGTTCTTC. The full variable domain, in which reference TRBV18 and TRBJ2-1 provide the parts outside the CDR3, is NAGVMQNPRHLVRRRGQEARLRCSPMKGHSHVYWYRQLPEEGLKFMVYLQKENIIDESGMPKERFSAEFPKEGPSILRIQQVVRGDSAAYFCASSKETRVPQFFGPGTRLTVL.

The rearrangement uses TRBV2 and TRBJ2-7; the D gene is possibly TRBD2 (5 bases). Trimming took off 2 bases at V and 7 bases at J, with 6 bases between the two ends. CDR3 length: 11 residues. Germline CDR1 reads SNHLY; CDR2 reads FYNNEI. The CDR3 region is CASSELAEQYF. The CDR3 DNA follows: TGTGCCAGCAGTGAATTAGCGGAGCAGTACTTC.

The gene calls are TRBV7-6 and TRBJ2-2; D perhaps matches TRBD2 (6 bases). Germline V gives CDR1 SGHVS, CDR2 FNYEAQ. The ends were cut back, 7 bases at V and 0 bases at J, with 12 bases in the middle. The CDR3 has 15 amino acids. The CDR3 region has the DNA TGTGCCAGCACCCCGACGGGGGCGAACACCGGGGAGCTGTTTTTT. Translating gives CASTPTGANTGELFF. The whole variable domain, remainder taken from reference TRBV7-6 and TRBJ2-2, is GAGVSQSPRYKVTKRGQDVALRCDPISGHVSLYWYRQALGQGPEFLTYFNYEAQQDKSGLPNDRFSAERPEGSISTLTIQRTEQRDSAMYRCASTPTGANTGELFFGEGSRLTVL.

V gene TRBV27 combines with J gene TRBJ2-7; 10 positions match TRBD2. Germline lookup yields CDR1 MNHEY and CDR2 SMNVEV (reference sequence). The length of the CDR3 is 15 residues. V gave up 5 bases and J gave up 4 bases; unmatched junction bases: 8. CDR3: CASSLRASGRYEQYF. The DNA of the CDR3 is TGTGCCAGCAGTCTGCGGGCTAGCGGGAGATACGAGCAGTACTTC.

The CDR3 is CASSARDRVGETQYF. The CDR3 region has the DNA TGTGCCAGCAGCGCCCGGGACAGGGTAGGGGAGACCCAGTACTTC. V gene TRBV7-8 combines with J gene TRBJ2-5; 9 positions match TRBD1. The V gene end was trimmed by 5 bases and the J gene end by 5 bases; junction bases not matched to a gene: 9. The CDR3 contains 15 residues. Germline CDR1 is SGHVS and CDR2 is FQNEAQ.

This clone has only one observation. The V call is TRBV4-3, the J call TRBJ1-5; 7 nucleotides agree with TRBD1. The CDR3 sequence is 15 residues long. Germline loops: CDR1 LGHNA, CDR2 YSLEER. J lost 4 bases, V lost 4 bases, and 7 bases had no gene match. The CDR3 bases are TGCGCCAGCAGCCTGGACGGGACAGATAATCAGCCCCAGCATTTT. Protein sequence: CASSLDGTDNQPQHF.

The chain employs TRBV2 and TRBJ1-2; possible D gene TRBD1, 5 bases. Looked up from germline, CDR1 is SNHLY and CDR2 is FYNNEI. V gave up 3 bases and J gave up 7 bases, with 9 bases separating them. The CDR3 covers 12 residues. CDR3 region: CASSETGGGYTF. For the CDR3, the DNA is TGTGCCAGCAGTGAGACGGGGGGTGGCTACACCTTC. Drawing the rest from reference TRBV2 and TRBJ1-2, the complete variable domain is EPEVTQTPSHQVTQMGQEVILRCVPISNHLYFYWYRQILGQKVEFLVSFYNNEISEKSEIFDDQFSVERPDGSNFTLKIRSTKLEDSAMYFCASSETGGGYTFGSGTRLTVV.